Listed below are T cell receptor beta chains from one sample, sequenced in a study of post-analysis software for immune sequencing data. TCRdb re-called the PCR reads with MiXCR, one entry per CDR3 protein. The table records roughly 600,000 distinct CDR3 sequences, roughly 40% of them present only once. Material for sequencing was blood. These receptor sequences come from a girl aged 5 to 17 with multiple sclerosis. Each CDR3 is given with its conserved first and last residue. The D gene is left open where the match is weak. Clone size is stated in some rows and not others, as once, few, many or a class when expanded.

d_call,v_call,j_call,clone_size,cdr3_length,cdr3_aa,cdr3_nt
TRBD2,TRBV12-3/TRBV12-4,TRBJ2-1,.,15,CASSPAGGIFDEQFF,TGTGCCAGCAGCCCAGCGGGAGGGATTTTTGATGAGCAGTTCTTC
TRBD1,TRBV6-5,TRBJ2-3,once,15,CASSYSSYGQGTQYF,TGTGCCAGCAGTTACTCGTCGTACGGACAGGGGACGCAGTATTTT
TRBD2,TRBV20-1,TRBJ2-5,.,15,CSAGTGGGAQETQYF,TGCAGTGCTGGGACCGGCGGGGGGGCGCAAGAGACCCAGTACTTC
TRBD2,TRBV4-1,TRBJ2-1,.,18,CASSRQDLAGSSYNEQFF,TGCGCCAGCAGCCGCCAGGACCTAGCGGGGAGCTCCTACAATGAGCAGTTCTTC
TRBD2,TRBV6-5,TRBJ2-7,few,15,CASRSLAGVTYEQYF,TGTGCCAGCAGATCACTAGCGGGGGTTACCTACGAGCAGTACTTC
.,TRBV4-1,TRBJ1-2,few,17,CASSQARVFPINYGYTF,TGCGCCAGCAGCCAAGCCAGGGTCTTCCCAATCAACTATGGCTACACCTTC
TRBD1,TRBV29-1,TRBJ2-5,.,15,CSVEAGTGVQETQYF,TGCAGCGTTGAGGCCGGGACAGGAGTTCAAGAGACCCAGTACTTC
.,TRBV6-1,TRBJ2-1,.,16,CASSESGVGSYNEQFF,TGTGCCAGCAGTGAAAGTGGGGTCGGCTCCTACAATGAGCAGTTCTTC
TRBD1,TRBV2,TRBJ2-7,.,15,CASSADRGREEEQYF,TGTGCCAGCAGTGCGGACAGGGGGCGGGAGGAGGAGCAGTACTTC
TRBD2,TRBV12-3/TRBV12-4,TRBJ2-5,.,22,CASTLRGHWGGGEPPQQETQYF,TGTGCCAGCACCCTACGAGGGCACTGGGGCGGGGGTGAACCACCACAGCAAGAGACCCAGTACTTT
TRBD1,TRBV5-1,TRBJ2-5,many,15,CASGPGQGLQETQYF,TGCGCCAGCGGGCCGGGACAGGGGTTACAAGAGACCCAGTACTTC
.,TRBV5-6,TRBJ2-7,.,14,CASSLNWGTYEQYF,TGTGCCAGCAGCTTGAACTGGGGGACCTACGAGCAGTACTTC
.,TRBV12-3/TRBV12-4,TRBJ2-7,few,13,CASSWRQLYEQYF,TGTGCCAGCAGTTGGCGACAGCTCTACGAGCAGTACTTC
.,TRBV18,TRBJ2-7,few,12,CASSPRRDEQYF,TGTGCCAGCTCACCACGCAGGGACGAGCAGTACTTC
.,TRBV5-6,TRBJ1-2,.,13,CASSLSRPEGYTF,TGTGCCAGCAGCTTAAGTAGGCCCGAGGGCTACACCTTC
.,TRBV10-3,TRBJ1-6,few,14,CAIRESSYNSPLHF,TGTGCCATCAGAGAGAGCTCCTATAATTCACCCCTCCACTTT